This TCR beta chain was obtained from a study of T cell repertoires in cytomegalovirus infection (dated by TCRdb to the late 2010s). Some background on the complete study: The HLA type of each donor mattered for the analysis, because public TCR beta signatures pointed to carriage of CMV infection along with the matching HLA type.

As concerns this clonotype: What this receptor recognizes is not known. Base qualities are not at hand, and no much larger clone is one base apart.

TCRdb shows the sequencer as Illumina HiSeq 1500. The public reads were reprocessed in TCRdb via fastp at Q25 and MiXCR, keeping in-frame beta chains. A single entry per CDR3 protein holds the most common genes and DNA from its merged rows. The table for this sample lists over 150,000 distinct CDR3 sequences; approximately 18% of them were counted only once. In total, the top ten clones hold almost 25% of the sample. The paper's findings and limits, for the study overall: The ex vivo response was dominated by HLA-C-restricted CMV-specific TCR beta clonotypes, which also provided the single most frequent clonotype in two of eight donors. Cumulative frequency of public TCR beta family members discriminated carriers of CMV infection plus the relevant HLA type in this cohort and an independent 352-donor cohort.

The germline ends are 13 bases apart after V is trimmed by 5 bases and J by 6 bases. From its cysteine to its phenylalanine, the CDR3 spans 13 amino acids. Only CDR3 DNA is held: 39 bases, read in frame from base 1. The germline V gene specifies SGHAT as CDR1 and FQNNGV as CDR2. The sample was CD8+ T cells from PBMCs. The clonotype originates from a human donor in good health (CMV status not recorded). Some clones in this sample may be carry-over from other donors' samples. The chain joins TRBV11-2 to TRBJ1-2; the D gene is perhaps TRBD1, on 5 matching bases. The CDR3 region reads CASSPTGFDGYTF. The DNA sequence is given as TGTGCCAGCAGCCCTACAGGATTCGATGGCTACACCTTC.